This is a list of T cell receptor beta chains from one sample in a study of cytomegalovirus exposure and HLA in healthy donors. TCRdb's copy holds only in-frame clones and misses some; the assay was immunoSEQ multiplex PCR. The sample comprises around 52,000 clones, more than 80% of which are singletons, and roughly 6% rests with the top ten. The sample taken for sequencing was PBMCs. The source is a woman younger than 30 in good health and CMV-seronegative. The conserved cysteine and the conserved F or W are not part of the CDR3 here.

v_gene,j_gene,CDR3aa
TRBV2,TRBJ1-5,ASKGGLGNQPQH
TRBV18,TRBJ1-2,ASSPPLQPVLGYT
TRBV27,TRBJ1-1,ASTRDRNMNTEAF
TRBV5-4,TRBJ1-2,ASSSGQRRSGYT
TRBV10-3,TRBJ2-5,AARSTGGQETQY
TRBV10-3,TRBJ2-2,AIFGTLLPPPTSGSRTGELF
TRBV10-3,TRBJ2-1,AISVDSDNEQF
TRBV7-9,TRBJ2-1,ASSLRGLAGGFYNEQF
TRBV5-1,TRBJ1-2,ASTYSPADSYGYT
TRBV11-3,TRBJ1-1,ASRSDRGLAF
TRBV5-1,TRBJ1-1,ASSLVQMNTEAF
TRBV6-5,TRBJ1-1,ASSTTTREEAF
TRBV19,TRBJ1-2,ASSPSDTNYGYT
TRBV7-8,TRBJ1-5,ASSLAPGYSNQPQH
TRBV27,TRBJ1-2,ASSHLGQINYGYT
TRBV5-6,TRBJ2-5,ASSLRGLSQETQY
TRBV5-1,TRBJ2-5,ASSLTASGQETQY
TRBV6-4,TRBJ1-2,ASSDEGYGYT
TRBV11-3,TRBJ2-1,ASSLEGTGDNEQF
TRBV7-8,TRBJ2-3,ASSLVGGETDTQY
TRBV6-6,TRBJ2-7,ASSTGTGAYEQY
TRBV7-3,TRBJ2-3,ASSLPGGTDTQY
TRBV10-1,TRBJ1-5,ASSEGGTGRFSNQPQH
TRBV9,TRBJ2-1,ASSPDRTSGDEQF
TRBV6-1,TRBJ2-1,ASRKGGGSRSYNEQF
TRBV30,TRBJ1-2,AWSGSRNYGYT
TRBV7-9,TRBJ2-3,ATTPGLQSTDTQY
TRBV10-2,TRBJ2-1,ASGGLAGGLEQF
TRBV7-7,TRBJ2-7,ASSLGTGADEQY
TRBV5-4,TRBJ2-3,ASSLVRGITDTQY
TRBV25-1,TRBJ1-1,ASSDGGDRGEAF
TRBV7-9,TRBJ2-1,ASSLVAGSSKGSYNEQF
TRBV7-2,TRBJ2-7,ASSLVVLLGGGSYEQY
TRBV7-9,TRBJ2-1,ASSAGLLSSYNEQF
TRBV11-3,TRBJ1-1,ASSLRQFSNTEAF
TRBV11-2,TRBJ1-1,ASSPHRGVTEAF
TRBV5-1,TRBJ2-4,ASRPSTGDLNIQY
TRBV5-4,TRBJ1-2,ASSLAEGVVSGYT
TRBV19,TRBJ2-2,ASRRAGANTGELF
TRBV7-2,TRBJ2-1,ASSYGLAGESAREQF
TRBV5-1,TRBJ1-1,ASSLDGGFGTEAF
TRBV27,TRBJ2-3,ASSLAVLMDTQY
TRBV6-4,TRBJ2-6,ASSDSILGPGSGANVLT
TRBV4-1,TRBJ1-6,ASSQVRRTGNSPLH
TRBV18,TRBJ2-7,ASSRTWAGHSYEQY
TRBV4-3,TRBJ2-1,ASSQGVESFNEQF
TRBV19,TRBJ1-1,ASSTRDRDEAF
TRBV10-3,TRBJ1-1,AISEGIQGRNTEAF
TRBV27,TRBJ2-7,ASSLNDKGGLFGYEQY
TRBV4-1,TRBJ1-1,ASSHEGIGNTEAF
TRBV27,TRBJ1-5,ASSLGWGDSNQPQH
TRBV5-1,TRBJ2-3,ASSFSVLSTQY
TRBV5-6,TRBJ2-3,ASSDGGPAGGFPDTQY
TRBV4-2,TRBJ2-3,ASSQDRGGGTDTQY
TRBV7-9,TRBJ1-2,ASSLGFDRGYT
TRBV19,TRBJ2-5,ASSFRTGQETQY
TRBV19,TRBJ1-2,ASSTTGTGFNIGYT
TRBV4-1,TRBJ2-4,ASSQEDRRDIQY
TRBV7-6,TRBJ2-3,ASSLGTPWSTDTQY